This T cell receptor (beta chain) was sequenced in a study of blood T cell repertoires in COVID-19. The repertoire was sequenced with immunoSEQ multiplex PCR; TCRdb's copy has only in-frame clones and lacks some. The sample records under 200,000 clones, around 80% being singletons. CDR3 length: 13 amino acids. Germline V gene data show CDR1 as SGHVS and CDR2 as FQNEAQ. After removal of 3 bases from V and 12 bases from J, the junction contained 10 bases not matched to a gene. The origin of this receptor is a woman aged 45 to 65 who had recovered from COVID-19. The V gene is TRBV7-8, the J gene TRBJ1-1, with TRBD1 matching 7 bases. Specimen: PBMCs or T cells enriched from blood (not recorded which). This CDR3 is CASSFRQGTGTFF. The CDR3 nucleotides read TGTGCCAGCAGCTTCCGACAGGGTACGGGAACTTTCTTT.